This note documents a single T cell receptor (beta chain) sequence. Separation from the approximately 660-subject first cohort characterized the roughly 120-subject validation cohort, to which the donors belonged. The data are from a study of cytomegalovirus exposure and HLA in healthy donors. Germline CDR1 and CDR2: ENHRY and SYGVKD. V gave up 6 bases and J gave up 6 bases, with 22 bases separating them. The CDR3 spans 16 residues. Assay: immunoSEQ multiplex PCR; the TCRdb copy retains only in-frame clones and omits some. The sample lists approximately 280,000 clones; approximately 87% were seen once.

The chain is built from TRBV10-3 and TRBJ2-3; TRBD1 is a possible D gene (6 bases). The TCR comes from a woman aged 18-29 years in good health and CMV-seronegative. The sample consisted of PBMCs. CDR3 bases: TGTGCCATCAGCCTGGCCCTAGGGGGATTAGGGGATACGCAGTATTTT. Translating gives CAISLALGGLGDTQYF.